The next 15 T cell receptor beta chains were all read from a single sample in a study of T cells in Graves' hyperthyroidism and ophthalmopathy. RNA transcripts gave rise to amplified TCR beta CDR3 regions. HTBI primers were the set used in a first-round RT-PCR of the TCR CDR3. MiXCR, run by TCRdb on the multiplex PCR reads, gives a single entry per CDR3 protein. The data show hundreds of thousands of distinct CDR3 sequences, about 14% seen once. Sequenced input: blood. Receptor source: a man aged 18-30 years with Graves' ophthalmopathy.

At least ten counts were recorded for this clonotype. V gene TRBV5-1 combines with J gene TRBJ2-1; D possibly corresponds to TRBD2 (6 bases). Trimming cost V 4 bases and J 3 bases, with 14 bases left between them. This CDR3 is 15 amino acids long. Per germline, CDR1 SGHRS and CDR2 YFSETQ. The CDR3 coding sequence is TGCGCCAGCAGCCTGGGACTTGACCGCTACAATGAGCAGTTCTTC. It encodes CASSLGLDRYNEQFF.

This clonotype was seen at least ten times. This rearrangement joins TRBV19 to TRBJ2-1; TRBD2 agrees at 11 bases. V was pared by 4 bases and J by 5 bases, with 4 bases of the junction left unmatched. The germline V gene encodes CDR1 LNHDA and CDR2 SQIVND (reference sequence). The CDR3 spans 15 residues. The chain's CDR3 is CASSTLAGGNNEQFF. The CDR3 nucleotides read TGTGCCAGTAGTACTCTAGCGGGGGGCAACAATGAGCAGTTCTTC.

Only a few counts were recorded for this clonotype. This chain joins TRBV28 and TRBJ2-7; no clear D. Germline-derived CDR1 and CDR2 are MDHEN and SYDVKM. Between the trimmed V and J ends, which lost 8 bases and 4 bases, there was a span of 12 bases. This CDR3 comprises 12 residues. The CDR3 is CASSLKGYEQYF. The CDR3 DNA reads TGTGCCAGCTCCCTTAAGGGTTACGAGCAGTACTTC.

The table lists this clonotype with many counts. The CDR3 coding sequence is TGCAGTGCCTTAAGCGGGACTCTGGGGGATACGCAGTATTTT. Translation: CSALSGTLGDTQYF. The V gene is TRBV20-1, the J gene TRBJ2-3; 7 bases map to TRBD2. This CDR3 is 14 amino acids long. The J segment lost 6 bases and the V segment lost 6 bases, leaving 12 bases of the junction unmatched. Germline lookup yields CDR1 DFQATT and CDR2 SNEGSKA (reference sequence).

The chain carries TRBV12-3 or TRBV12-4 and TRBJ2-3; D unresolved. V was trimmed by 8 bases and J by 2 bases, leaving 11 bases between them. CDR3 length: 13 residues. This chain's CDR3 is CASLRESTDTQYF. CDR3 in DNA: TGTGCCAGCCTTAGGGAATCCACAGATACGCAGTATTTT.

This clonotype was seen repeatedly, ten times or more. This rearrangement joins TRBV11-1 to TRBJ1-2; D is ambiguous. V was clipped by 5 bases and J by 6 bases, with 13 bases between them. Germline values: CDR1 SGHAT, CDR2 FQDESV (reference sequence). CDR3 length: 13 amino acids. The CDR3 nucleotides are TGTGCCAGCAGCCAAGGGCTGAGAGATGGCTACACCTTC. Translating gives CASSQGLRDGYTF.

The table lists this clonotype with many counts. This chain connects TRBV7-2 to TRBJ2-7, with D perhaps assigned TRBD1 or TRBD2 (5 bases each). Germline V gene lookup returns CDR1 SGHTA and CDR2 FQGNSA. The ends were cut back, 4 bases at V and 7 bases at J, with 23 bases in the middle. The CDR3 has 16 residues. The CDR3 protein is CASSSPGTASRGEQYF. The CDR3 DNA follows: TGTGCCAGCAGCTCCCCCGGGACCGCTAGTCGAGGGGAGCAGTACTTC.

This clonotype was seen many times. The CDR3 protein is CASSQAGSSNEQFF. CDR3 bases: TGTGCCAGCAGCCAAGCGGGGAGCAGCAATGAGCAGTTCTTC. V is TRBV3-1 and J is TRBJ2-1; D is possibly TRBD2 (5 bases). This CDR3 is built from 14 residues. Trimming removed 1 base from V and 6 bases from J, with 10 bases in between. Germline V gene lookup returns CDR1 LGHDT and CDR2 YNNKEL (reference sequence).

This clonotype was counted ten times or more. A junction end diverges from the germline sequence, so it may reflect a read error. The chain couples TRBV6-1 to TRBJ2-4; D not certain. The CDR3 length is 13 residues. Per the germline V gene, CDR1 is MNHNS and CDR2 is SASEGT. CDR3 nucleotide sequence: TGTGCCACCAGTCTATTAGCCAAAAACATTCAGTACTTC. This translates into CATSLLAKNIQYF.

This clonotype was counted at least ten times. V and J are TRBV11-3 and TRBJ2-7, with D uncertain. This CDR3 has 14 amino acids. Germline CDR1 is SGHNT and CDR2 is YENEEA. V was clipped by 5 bases and J by 3 bases, with 14 bases between them. This CDR3 reads CASSPPPDGYEQYF. The CDR3 DNA reads TGTGCCAGCAGCCCACCCCCGGACGGCTACGAGCAGTACTTC.

This clonotype was seen repeatedly, ten times or more. The chain employs TRBV6-1 and TRBJ1-1, with D possibly TRBD1 on 6 matching bases. The CDR3 is 15 amino acids. Deletions cut 5 bases from V and 0 bases from J, with 13 bases between. From germline, CDR1 is MNHNS and CDR2 SASEGT. CDR3 in DNA: TGTGCCAGCAGTCCCCCCACAGGGATGAACACTGAAGCTTTCTTT. It yields the protein CASSPPTGMNTEAFF.

The V call is TRBV7-3, the J call TRBJ2-2; the D is unclear. Trimming removed 6 bases from V and 2 bases from J, with 10 bases in between. CDR1 and CDR2 (germline): SGHTA, FQGTGA. CDR3 length: 14 amino acids. CDR3 in amino acids: CASRPTLNTGELFF. The CDR3 nucleotides read TGTGCCAGCAGACCAACTCTTAACACCGGGGAGCTGTTTTTT.

This clonotype appeared many times. The chain uses TRBV5-6 and TRBJ2-7; tentatively, D is TRBD1 (5 bases). Trimming cost V 1 base and J 2 bases, with 7 bases left between them. The CDR3 runs 13 residues. Germline loops: CDR1 SGHDT, CDR2 YYEEEE. CDR3 in amino acids: CASSLLTAYEQYF. The CDR3 DNA reads TGTGCCAGCAGCTTGTTGACAGCCTACGAGCAGTACTTC.

The V call is TRBV7-9, the J call TRBJ1-2; possible D gene TRBD1, 6 bases. The CDR3 is 16 residues long. Per germline, CDR1 SEHNR and CDR2 FQNEAQ (reference sequence). V lost 5 bases, J lost 0 bases, and 16 bases lay in between. The CDR3 loop is CASSVSTGLTNYGYTF. CDR3 coding DNA: TGTGCCAGCAGCGTGTCGACAGGTCTTACTAACTATGGCTACACCTTC.

This clonotype was observed at least ten times. The chain couples TRBV13 to TRBJ1-1; 7 bases are a match to TRBD1. CDR1 and CDR2 from the germline V gene are PRHDT and FYEKMQ (reference sequence). The V and J ends lost 5 bases and 4 bases, in that order; junction bases with no gene match: 4. The CDR3 runs 13 residues. CDR3 amino acids: CASSQPGGTEAFF. CDR3 in DNA: TGTGCCAGCAGCCAGCCAGGGGGCACTGAAGCTTTCTTT.